Reported below is one TCR beta chain. Antigen specificity is unknown. CDR3 length equals 14 residues. V trimming: 6 bases; J trimming: 2 bases; junction bases outside the gene matches: 4. CDR1 and CDR2 (germline): MDHEN, SYDVKM. This sample is drawn from a study of Graves' ophthalmopathy and Graves' hyperthyroidism. Study-wide results and limits: Built on 13 signatures, a model told ophthalmopathy apart from stable hyperthyroidism with about 88% sensitivity and approximately 81% specificity.

Thyroid ultrasound, orbital computed tomography, TRAb, serum thyroxine and clinical symptoms formed the basis of diagnosis. Researchers took RNA transcripts and amplified TCR beta CDR3 regions from them. First-round RT-PCR employed HTBI primers, with a second-round multiplex PCR after it. TCRdb re-derived calls from the multiplex PCR reads in MiXCR, one entry per CDR3 protein. The sample lists about 380,000 distinct CDR3 sequences; 15% to 17% were seen once. The rearrangement links TRBV28 to TRBJ1-2, with TRBD1 matching over 9 bases. Sequenced sample: peripheral blood. The source is a woman younger than 30 with stable Graves' hyperthyroidism. In nucleotides, the CDR3 is TGTGCCAGCAGAGGACAGGGGAAGAACTATGGCTACACCTTC. Its translation: CASRGQGKNYGYTF.